The T cell receptor beta chain under discussion was sequenced for a study of PD-1 blockade in mismatch repair-deficient tumors (dated by TCRdb to about 2017). General notes on the study: Between late 2013 and September 2016, the trial enrolled 86 consecutive patients with 12 mismatch repair-deficient cancer types, every one of whom had been previously treated and was progressing. Deep sequencing of TCR CDR3 regions was used to track tumor-associated T cell clones in peripheral blood of patients responding to PD-1 blockade.

Mismatch repair deficiency in every enrolled patient was established by polymerase chain reaction or immunohistochemistry. TCR sequencing was carried out for three patients who responded to pembrolizumab therapy. In the phase II trial, pembrolizumab PD-1 blockade was tested prospectively in advanced mismatch repair-deficient cancers, no matter which tissue of origin the cancers came from. Serial peripheral blood T cell samples were collected before and at multiple times after starting PD-1 blockade. The timing of each blood sample was reported as weeks after the first dose of pembrolizumab. Comments on this clone: Its antigen is not yet known. No base-level quality is on record; no much larger clone is a single base apart.

Libraries were built with the immunoSEQ multiplex PCR assay. The table was pulled from immuneACCESS by TCRdb, which kept in-frame rearrangements only. Such tables lose some clones; where checked, under half of the loss comes from unresolved V genes, and the rest has no known cause. This sample comprises some 130,000 clones, 88% of them detected only once. The ten largest clonotypes hold approximately 10% of the sample. Study-level results and caveats: After pembrolizumab, tumor-resident clones, which were often undetectable in blood before treatment, expanded rapidly and then contracted, generally ahead of radiologic responses.

Measured from the cysteine to the phenylalanine, the CDR3 is 17 residues long. Solely the CDR3 DNA is kept, with 51 bases framed from the first base. From a lookup of the germline V gene, CDR1 and CDR2 are LGHNA and YSLEER. For this chain, trimming is 3 bases at the V end and 4 bases at the J end, and the number of junction bases without a gene match is 11. The TCR originated in an adult with mismatch repair-deficient cancer. Sample: peripheral blood, taken 72 weeks after starting pembrolizumab. The receptor chain draws on TRBV4-3 and TRBJ2-2, and 7 junction bases match TRBD1. The nucleotide sequence reads as follows: TGCGCCAGCAGCCAGGAGGACCAGGGGGTGCGCACCGGGGAGCTGTTTTTT. Its coded protein is CASSQEDQGVRTGELFF.